One and the same sample provided the 23 T cell receptor beta chains below, sequenced in a study of cytomegalovirus exposure and HLA in healthy donors. Primers included in the PCR were 60 Vbeta and 13 Jbeta primers. Some clones are missing from TCRdb's copy, which holds only in-frame ones; the method was immunoSEQ multiplex PCR. The sample records about 120,000 clones, more than 70% being singletons. Material for sequencing was PBMCs. These receptors were obtained from a man aged 50 to 59 in good health and CMV-seropositive.

The chain is built from TRBV7-2 and TRBJ2-5; the D gene is possibly TRBD2 (6 bases). The V and J ends lost 2 bases and 7 bases respectively, with 8 bases between them. The CDR3 spans 12 residues. The germline CDR1 and CDR2 sequences are SGHTA and FQGNSA. CDR3: CASSLKGGTQYF. CDR3 nucleotides: TGTGCCAGCAGCTTAAAGGGAGGGACCCAGTACTTC. The complete variable domain, with remaining parts taken from reference TRBV7-2 and TRBJ2-5, reads GAGVSQSPSNKVTEKGKDVELRCDPISGHTALYWYRQSLGQGLEFLIYFQGNSAPDKSGLPSDRFSAERTGGSVSTLTIQRTQQEDSAVYLCASSLKGGTQYFGPGTRLLVL.

The V and J genes are TRBV4-3 and TRBJ1-2, with a tentative D call TRBD1 (6 bases). Germline values: CDR1 LGHNA, CDR2 YSLEER. V was clipped by 0 bases and J by 0 bases, with 14 bases between them. CDR3 length equals 17 residues. Here the CDR3 reads CASSQDRGGVSNYGYTF. The CDR3 coding sequence is TGCGCCAGCAGCCAAGATCGGGGGGGCGTTTCTAACTATGGCTACACCTTC.

This rearrangement joins TRBV29-1 to TRBJ1-2, with D hard to call. V was pared by 4 bases and J by 4 bases, with 16 bases between. The V gene's germline CDR1 is SQVTM and CDR2 ANQGSEA. This CDR3 is built from 14 residues. CDR3 nucleotide sequence: TGCAGCGTTGGACTATTCGAGGGCCTCTATGGCTACACCTTC. This translates into CSVGLFEGLYGYTF. Full variable domain (outside the CDR3, taken from reference TRBV29-1 and TRBJ1-2): SAVISQKPSRDICQRGTSLTIQCQVDSQVTMMFWYRQQPGQSLTLIATANQGSEATYESGFVIDKFPISRPNLTFSTLTVSNMSPEDSSIYLCSVGLFEGLYGYTFGSGTRLTVV.

A few counts support this clone. The V gene is TRBV18, the J gene TRBJ2-7; D gene unclear. The CDR3 length is 14 residues. CDR1 KGHSH and CDR2 LQKENI come from the germline V gene. V dropped 0 bases and J dropped 5 bases, with 11 bases sitting between them. In DNA form, the CDR3 reads TGTGCCAGCTCACCACCAACCTTGGGCCACGAGCAGTACTTC. This gives the protein CASSPPTLGHEQYF.

The rearrangement joins TRBV7-8 to TRBJ2-2; 13 nucleotides match TRBD2. Trimming removed 3 bases from V and 4 bases from J; junction bases left unmatched: 5. There are 17 residues in the CDR3. Germline CDR1 SGHVS, CDR2 FQNEAQ. The CDR3 reads CASSFGLAGVGTGELFF. The CDR3 nucleotides read TGTGCCAGCAGCTTCGGACTAGCGGGGGTGGGCACCGGGGAGCTGTTTTTT.

The chain employs TRBV10-3 and TRBJ2-2, with a tentative D call TRBD1 (6 bases). The germline V and J ends were trimmed by 2 bases and 5 bases, with 6 bases remaining between them. Per germline, CDR1 ENHRY and CDR2 SYGVKD. The CDR3 is made up of 13 amino acids. The CDR3 loop reads CAISERGTGELFF. CDR3 DNA: TGTGCCATCAGTGAGAGGGGGACCGGGGAGCTGTTTTTT.

The chain recombines TRBV7-6 with TRBJ2-7; D remains unclear. This CDR3 spans 14 amino acids. The V and J ends lost 3 bases and 2 bases respectively, with 11 bases between them. Germline assignment: CDR1 SGHVS and CDR2 FNYEAQ. The CDR3 here is CASSFTQAAYEQYF. The CDR3 coding sequence is TGTGCCAGCAGCTTTACCCAGGCCGCCTACGAGCAGTACTTC.

This CDR3 is CASSTGGYEQYF. The CDR3 nucleotides are TGCGCCAGCAGTACAGGGGGCTACGAGCAGTACTTC. The chain uses TRBV10-2 and TRBJ2-5; TRBD1 aligns across 8 bases. The J call may be incorrect, as the DNA end agrees better with TRBJ2-7. The germline V gene encodes CDR1 WSHSY and CDR2 SAAADI. CDR3 length: 12 residues.

The chain recombines TRBV4-3 with TRBJ2-7, with a tentative D call TRBD1 (6 bases). Trimming took off 0 bases at V and 1 base at J, with 25 bases between the two ends. Germline loops: CDR1 LGHNA, CDR2 YSLEER. The CDR3 is 20 amino acids. The CDR3 DNA is TGCGCCAGCAGCCAAGACAACCTCCACTGGCTCAGGGGATCGTCCTACGAGCAGTACTTC. Translation: CASSQDNLHWLRGSSYEQYF.

The rearrangement links TRBV7-2 to TRBJ2-1, with D tentatively TRBD2 (7 bases). V was clipped by 5 bases and J by 9 bases, with 26 bases between them. The CDR3 is 17 residues long. CDR1 is SGHTA and CDR2 is FQGNSA in the germline V gene. CDR3 nucleotides: TGTGCCAGCAGCCTCGGCCGGGGGGCGTATACTCTCCCTGAGCAGTTCTTC. Amino acids: CASSLGRGAYTLPEQFF.

This clone was seen once. This sequence joins TRBV19 and TRBJ2-7; D possibly corresponds to TRBD1 (6 bases). V was shortened by 5 bases and J by 1 base, with 9 bases between the two germline ends. The CDR3 is made up of 13 amino acids. Germline V lookup: CDR1 LNHDA, CDR2 SQIVND (reference sequence). CDR3 DNA sequence: TGTGCCAGTAGTTTCGACAGGTCCTACGAGCAGTACTTC. Translating gives CASSFDRSYEQYF.

The chain couples TRBV13 to TRBJ1-1; 10 bases are shared with TRBD1. The germline gives CDR1 PRHDT, CDR2 FYEKMQ (reference sequence). After removal of 2 bases from V and 3 bases from J, the junction contained 9 bases not matched to a gene. The CDR3 consists of 17 residues. The CDR3 sequence: CASSLSLWGTGDTEAFF. As DNA, the CDR3 is TGTGCCAGCAGCTTATCCCTCTGGGGGACAGGGGACACTGAAGCTTTCTTT.

The CDR3 DNA sequence: TGTGCCAGTAGTAAAGACGAGACACCCTATTATGGCTACACCTTC. Translated, it gives CASSKDETPYYGYTF. The chain has TRBV19 and TRBJ1-2, with D unclear. This CDR3 region has 15 residues. CDR1 is LNHDA, CDR2 SQIVND, per germline (reference sequence). Deletions cut 4 bases from V and 5 bases from J, with 17 bases between.

The chain joins TRBV29-1 to TRBJ2-1; 8 bases match TRBD2. Germline CDR1 reads SQVTM; CDR2 reads ANQGSEA. Losses at the gene ends were 6 bases for V and 0 bases for J; bases not matched to a gene: 10. CDR3 length: 16 residues. CDR3: CSVPRGGGPSYNEQFF. In DNA form, the CDR3 reads TGCAGCGTCCCACGGGGGGGAGGGCCCTCCTACAATGAGCAGTTCTTC.

The CDR3 DNA reads as TGTGCCAGCAGCGAGGGGGGGGACTACGAGCAGTACTTC. Translating it yields CASSEGGDYEQYF. V usage is TRBV13 and J usage is TRBJ2-7, with TRBD2 as a possible D gene (7 bases). The length of the CDR3 is 13 residues. The V end was cut by 5 bases, the J end by 3 bases, with 11 bases between. Germline CDR1 PRHDT, CDR2 FYEKMQ (reference sequence).

The gene calls are TRBV9 and TRBJ2-2; TRBD2 might be the D (6 bases). The V and J ends lost 0 bases and 7 bases respectively, with 16 bases between them. The CDR3 runs to 16 residues. The germline CDR1 and CDR2 sequences are SGDLS and YYNGEE. In DNA form, the CDR3 reads TGTGCCAGCAGCGTAGGGCAGGGACTCCCGGGCGGGGAGCTGTTTTTT. The encoded protein is CASSVGQGLPGGELFF. Full variable domain (remainder filled in from reference TRBV9 and TRBJ2-2): DSGVTQTPKHLITATGQRVTLRCSPRSGDLSVYWYQQSLDQGLQFLIQYYNGEERAKGNILERFSAQQFPDLHSELNLSSLELGDSALYFCASSVGQGLPGGELFFGEGSRLTVL.

The chain couples TRBV9 to TRBJ1-2, with TRBD1 matching over 7 bases. The germline gives CDR1 SGDLS, CDR2 YYNGEE. There are 12 residues in the CDR3. Trimming cost V 4 bases and J 8 bases; bases outside gene matches: 5. The CDR3 DNA follows: TGTGCCAGCAGCCTAACAGGGGAAGGCTACACCTTC. Translating it yields CASSLTGEGYTF. The full variable domain, its missing parts supplied by reference TRBV9 and TRBJ1-2, is DSGVTQTPKHLITATGQRVTLRCSPRSGDLSVYWYQQSLDQGLQFLIQYYNGEERAKGNILERFSAQQFPDLHSELNLSSLELGDSALYFCASSLTGEGYTFGSGTRLTVV.

This rearrangement joins TRBV18 to TRBJ2-7, with D possibly TRBD1 on 5 matching bases. Looked up from germline, CDR1 is KGHSH and CDR2 is LQKENI. CDR3 length: 14 residues. The V end lost 1 base, the J end lost 3 bases, and 10 bases lay between the germline ends. CDR3 nucleotide sequence: TGTGCCAGCTCACCACGCGAGACAGACTACGAGCAGTACTTC. Translated, it gives CASSPRETDYEQYF.

The rearrangement links TRBV7-8 to TRBJ2-7; TRBD2 matches at 12 bases. J lost 4 bases, V lost 3 bases, and 10 bases had no gene match. The CDR3 totals 17 residues. In germline, CDR1 is SGHVS, CDR2 FQNEAQ. The CDR3 protein is CASSLASGGAKAYEQYF. The CDR3 nucleotides are TGTGCCAGCAGCTTGGCTAGCGGGGGGGCTAAGGCTTACGAGCAGTACTTC.

This clone was counted a single time. The V gene is TRBV14, the J gene TRBJ2-4; TRBD2 is a possible D gene (6 bases). V lost 4 bases to trimming and J lost 8 bases, with 12 bases between them. Germline V gene sequence: CDR1 SGHDN, CDR2 FVKESK. There are 13 residues in the CDR3. CDR3: CASSRHGGDIQYF. CDR3 bases: TGTGCCAGCAGCCGGCACGGGGGAGACATTCAGTACTTC.

The chain links TRBV10-3 to TRBJ2-5; 10 bases match TRBD1. The CDR3 is 14 residues long. Germline CDR1 is ENHRY and CDR2 is SYGVKD. V shed 9 bases, J shed 3 bases, and the junction held 7 bases outside the gene matches. CDR3: CAIRIGTGEETQYF. The CDR3 nucleotides read TGTGCCATACGAATCGGGACAGGGGAAGAGACCCAGTACTTC.

About this clone itself: This same CDR3 is encoded by further DNA sequences in the sample. The V call is TRBV11-2, the J call TRBJ2-3; TRBD2 aligns across 7 bases. The CDR3 runs 14 residues. J lost 1 base, V lost 4 bases, and 2 bases had no gene match. Germline CDR1 and CDR2: SGHAT and FQNNGV. The CDR3 nucleotides read TGTGCCAGCAGCTCGAGCGGGGGCACAGATACGCAGTATTTT. Protein sequence: CASSSSGGTDTQYF.

This clone was observed once. The rearrangement links TRBV5-4 to TRBJ2-7; 7 nucleotides agree with TRBD1. The CDR3 is made up of 14 amino acids. Germline CDR1 and CDR2: SGHNT and YYREEE (reference sequence). V lost 4 bases to trimming and J lost 3 bases; unmatched junction nucleotides: 7. The CDR3 DNA reads as TGTGCCAGCAGCCAGGACAGGAGCTTCTACGAGCAGTACTTC. It codes for CASSQDRSFYEQYF.